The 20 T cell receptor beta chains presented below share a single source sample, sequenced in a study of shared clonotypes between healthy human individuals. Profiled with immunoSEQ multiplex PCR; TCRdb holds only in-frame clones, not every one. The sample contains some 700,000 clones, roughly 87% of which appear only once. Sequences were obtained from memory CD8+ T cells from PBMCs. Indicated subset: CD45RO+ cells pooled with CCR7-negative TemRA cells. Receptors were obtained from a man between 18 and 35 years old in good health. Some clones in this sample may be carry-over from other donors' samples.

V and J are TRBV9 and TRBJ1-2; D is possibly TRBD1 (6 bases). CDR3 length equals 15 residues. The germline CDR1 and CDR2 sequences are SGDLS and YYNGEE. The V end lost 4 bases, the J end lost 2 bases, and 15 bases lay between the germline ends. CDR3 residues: CASSTRTEENYGYTF. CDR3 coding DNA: TGTGCCAGCAGCACCCGGACAGAGGAAAACTATGGCTACACCTTC.

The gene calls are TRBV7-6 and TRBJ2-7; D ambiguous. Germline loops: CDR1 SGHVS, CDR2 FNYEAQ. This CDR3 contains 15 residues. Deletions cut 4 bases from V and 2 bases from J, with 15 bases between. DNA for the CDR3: TGTGCCAGCAGCTCCTCAGGTGCTGCCACCTACGAGCAGTACTTC. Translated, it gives CASSSSGAATYEQYF.

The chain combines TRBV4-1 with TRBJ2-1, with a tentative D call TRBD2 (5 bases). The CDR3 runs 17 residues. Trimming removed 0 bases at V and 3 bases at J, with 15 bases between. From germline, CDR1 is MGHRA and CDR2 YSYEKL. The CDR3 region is CASSQDAAGPYYNEQFF. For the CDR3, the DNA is TGCGCCAGCAGCCAAGATGCGGCGGGCCCTTACTACAATGAGCAGTTCTTC.

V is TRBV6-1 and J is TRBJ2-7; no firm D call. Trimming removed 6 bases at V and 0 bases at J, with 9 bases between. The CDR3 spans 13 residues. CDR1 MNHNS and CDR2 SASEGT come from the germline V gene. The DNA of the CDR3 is TGTGCCAGCAGGGTGACGGCCTCCTACGAGCAGTACTTC. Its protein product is CASRVTASYEQYF.

CDR3 sequence (DNA): TGTGCCAGTAGAGGACGAGGTGTGCACGAGCAGTACTTC. Translation: CASRGRGVHEQYF. The gene calls are TRBV19 and TRBJ2-7; no firm D call. The germline V gene has CDR1 LNHDA and CDR2 SQIVND (reference sequence). This CDR3 region has 13 residues. Trimming left V 6 bases short and J 5 bases short, with 14 bases between.

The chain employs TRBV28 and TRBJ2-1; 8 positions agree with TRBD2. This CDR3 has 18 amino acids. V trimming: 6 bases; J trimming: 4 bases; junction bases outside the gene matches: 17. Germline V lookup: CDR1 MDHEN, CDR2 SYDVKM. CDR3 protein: CASSLLGLGSRDYNEQFF. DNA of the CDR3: TGTGCCAGCAGCCTACTGGGACTAGGATCAAGGGATTACAATGAGCAGTTCTTC.

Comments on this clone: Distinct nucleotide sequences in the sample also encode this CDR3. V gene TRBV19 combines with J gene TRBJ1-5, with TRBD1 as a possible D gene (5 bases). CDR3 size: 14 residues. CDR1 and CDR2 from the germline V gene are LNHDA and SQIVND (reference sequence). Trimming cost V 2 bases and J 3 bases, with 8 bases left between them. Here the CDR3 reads CASSIRDHNQPQHF. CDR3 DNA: TGTGCCAGTAGTATAAGGGACCACAATCAGCCCCAGCATTTT. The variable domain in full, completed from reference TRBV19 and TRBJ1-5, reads DGGITQSPKYLFRKEGQNVTLSCEQNLNHDAMYWYRQDPGQGLRLIYYSQIVNDFQKGDIAEGYSVSREKKESFPLTVTSAQKNPTAFYLCASSIRDHNQPQHFGDGTRLSIL.

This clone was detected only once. CDR3 sequence reads: CASRQGALPGLEQYF. Here the CDR3 DNA reads TGTGCCAGCAGACAGGGGGCCCTGCCCGGGCTCGAGCAGTACTTC. V and J are TRBV27 and TRBJ2-7; 9 nucleotides align to TRBD1. Germline CDR1 is MNHEY and CDR2 is SMNVEV (reference sequence). The V segment lost 6 bases and the J segment 6 bases; nucleotides outside the gene matches: 12. This CDR3 is 15 amino acids long.

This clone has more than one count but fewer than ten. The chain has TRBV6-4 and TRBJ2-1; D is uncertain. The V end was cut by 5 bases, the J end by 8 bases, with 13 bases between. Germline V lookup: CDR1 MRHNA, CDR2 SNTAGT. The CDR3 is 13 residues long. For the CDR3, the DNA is TGTGCCAGCAGTCCCACTGCAGTCCATGAGCAGTTCTTC. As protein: CASSPTAVHEQFF.

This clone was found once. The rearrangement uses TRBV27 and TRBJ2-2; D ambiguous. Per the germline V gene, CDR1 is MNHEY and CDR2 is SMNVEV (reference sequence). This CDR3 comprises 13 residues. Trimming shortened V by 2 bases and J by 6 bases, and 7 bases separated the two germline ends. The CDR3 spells CASSLAAPGELFF. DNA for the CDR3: TGTGCCAGCAGTTTAGCAGCCCCCGGGGAGCTGTTTTTT.

The CDR3 protein is CAISDLGSGANEKLFF. The CDR3 DNA sequence: TGTGCCATCAGTGACCTGGGTAGCGGGGCTAATGAAAAACTGTTTTTT. This chain links TRBV10-3 with TRBJ1-4; D gene unclear. Trimming took 3 bases from V and 3 from J, leaving 14 bases between them. From germline, CDR1 is ENHRY and CDR2 SYGVKD. The CDR3 sequence is 16 residues long.

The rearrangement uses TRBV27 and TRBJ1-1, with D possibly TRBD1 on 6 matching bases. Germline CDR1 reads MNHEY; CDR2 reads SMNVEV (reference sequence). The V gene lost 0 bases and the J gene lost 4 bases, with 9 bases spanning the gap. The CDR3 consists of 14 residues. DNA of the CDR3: TGTGCCAGCAGTTTATCCATAGGGGGCACTGAAGCTTTCTTT. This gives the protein CASSLSIGGTEAFF.

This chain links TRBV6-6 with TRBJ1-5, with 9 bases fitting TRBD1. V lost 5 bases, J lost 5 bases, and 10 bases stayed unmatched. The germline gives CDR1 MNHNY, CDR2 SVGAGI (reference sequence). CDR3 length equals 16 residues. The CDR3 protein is CASSATGTGIDQPQHF. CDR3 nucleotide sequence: TGTGCCAGCAGTGCAACCGGGACAGGGATCGATCAGCCCCAGCATTTT.

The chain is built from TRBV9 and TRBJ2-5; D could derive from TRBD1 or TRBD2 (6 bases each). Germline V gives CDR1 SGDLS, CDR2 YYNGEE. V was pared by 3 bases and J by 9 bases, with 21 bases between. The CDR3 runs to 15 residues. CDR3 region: CASSERPGASGAQYF. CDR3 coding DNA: TGTGCCAGCAGCGAGAGACCGGGGGCCTCAGGGGCCCAGTACTTC.

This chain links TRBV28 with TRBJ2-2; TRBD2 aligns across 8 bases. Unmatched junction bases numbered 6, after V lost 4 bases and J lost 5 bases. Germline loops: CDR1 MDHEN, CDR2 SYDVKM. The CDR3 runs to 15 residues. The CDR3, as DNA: TGTGCCAGCAGTTCCTGGGCTAGCGGGACCGGGGAGCTGTTTTTT. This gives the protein CASSSWASGTGELFF.

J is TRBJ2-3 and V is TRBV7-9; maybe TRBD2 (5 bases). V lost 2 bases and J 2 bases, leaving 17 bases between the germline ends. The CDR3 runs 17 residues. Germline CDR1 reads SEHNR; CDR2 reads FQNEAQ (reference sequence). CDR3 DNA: TGTGCCAGCAGCTTAAGCGGCCCAAAAGGAAACACAGATACGCAGTATTTT. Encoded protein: CASSLSGPKGNTDTQYF.

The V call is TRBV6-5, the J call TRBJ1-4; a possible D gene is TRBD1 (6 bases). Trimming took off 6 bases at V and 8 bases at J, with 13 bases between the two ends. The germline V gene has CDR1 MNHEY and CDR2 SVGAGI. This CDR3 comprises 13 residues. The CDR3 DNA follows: TGTGCCAGCAGCCTAGGGGGACGCGAAAAACTGTTTTTT. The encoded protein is CASSLGGREKLFF.

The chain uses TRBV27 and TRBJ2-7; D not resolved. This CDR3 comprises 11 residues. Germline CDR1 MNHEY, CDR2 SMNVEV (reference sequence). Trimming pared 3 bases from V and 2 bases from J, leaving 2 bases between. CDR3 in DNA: TGTGCCAGCAGTTTCACCTACGAGCAGTACTTC. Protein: CASSFTYEQYF.

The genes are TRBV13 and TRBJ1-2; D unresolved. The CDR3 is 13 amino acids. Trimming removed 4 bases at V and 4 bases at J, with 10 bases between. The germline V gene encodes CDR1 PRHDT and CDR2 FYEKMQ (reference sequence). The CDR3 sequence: CASSYPSVYGYTF. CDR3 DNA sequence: TGTGCCAGCAGCTACCCTAGCGTCTATGGCTACACCTTC.

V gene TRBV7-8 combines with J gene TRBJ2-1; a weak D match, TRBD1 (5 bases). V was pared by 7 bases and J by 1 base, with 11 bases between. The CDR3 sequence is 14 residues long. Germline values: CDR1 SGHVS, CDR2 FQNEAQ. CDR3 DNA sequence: TGTGCCAGCACCCAGGGCATGTCCTACAATGAGCAGTTCTTC. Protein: CASTQGMSYNEQFF.